The rows below give T cell receptor beta chains drawn from one sample of a study of T-cell memory formation after mild COVID-19. TCRdb itself ran the 5' RACE reads through MiXCR, one entry per CDR3 protein. The sample lists fewer than 650,000 distinct CDR3 sequences, about a fifth occurring once. Source material: PBMCs or a T cell subset sorted from them (not recorded which). All receptors come from an adult woman who had mild COVID-19 (a few samples of this study predate the infection). Cell type and time point are not known. CDR3s leave out the opening cysteine and the closing phenylalanine or tryptophan.

CDR3 protein | V gene
AWSALHVSGISYEQY | TRBV30
ATSMPGANVLT | TRBV24-1
ATSDLYDGGYEQY | TRBV24-1
ASSLGAKGANYGYT | TRBV7-8
ASSFRDQPQH | TRBV12-3/TRBV12-4
ASSLVGRQPQH | TRBV7-8
SARDPLRWDGNTIY | TRBV20-1
ASKAGWGTEAF | TRBV5-1
ASSLGGSGTQY | TRBV12-3/TRBV12-4
ASSDLSGGTDTQY | TRBV2
ASSQGLDGELF | TRBV3-1
ASSVGTSQETQY | TRBV9
ASSQAAGPTGELF | TRBV16
AWTRGATYEQY | TRBV30
SARVRGQPNTEAF | TRBV20-1
SVNPRSYNEQF | TRBV29-1
ASSPRLTSGRPYEQY | TRBV18
ASSHLELANNEQF | TRBV7-6
ASSGWAGEEEQF | TRBV6-4
AISDRLYEQY | TRBV10-3
ASSYRDAYEQY | TRBV5-6
ASSRKRQGAHEQY | TRBV3-1
ASSAGLDAKTQY | TRBV9
ASSHEKQGDTEAF | TRBV13
ASSRTGSRGNEQF | TRBV12-3/TRBV12-4